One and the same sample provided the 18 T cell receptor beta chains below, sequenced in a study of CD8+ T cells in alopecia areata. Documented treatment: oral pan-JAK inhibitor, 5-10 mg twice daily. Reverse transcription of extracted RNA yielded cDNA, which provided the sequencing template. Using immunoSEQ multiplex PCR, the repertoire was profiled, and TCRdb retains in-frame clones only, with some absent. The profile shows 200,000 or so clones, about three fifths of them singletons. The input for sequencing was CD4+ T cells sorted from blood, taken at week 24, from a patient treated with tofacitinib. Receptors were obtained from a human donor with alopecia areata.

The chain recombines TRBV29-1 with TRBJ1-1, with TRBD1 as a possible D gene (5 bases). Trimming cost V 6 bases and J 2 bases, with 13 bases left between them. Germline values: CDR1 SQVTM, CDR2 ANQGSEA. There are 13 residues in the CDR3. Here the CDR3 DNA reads TGCAGCGTCAGGGTAATTGGAAACACTGAAGCTTTCTTT. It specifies CSVRVIGNTEAFF.

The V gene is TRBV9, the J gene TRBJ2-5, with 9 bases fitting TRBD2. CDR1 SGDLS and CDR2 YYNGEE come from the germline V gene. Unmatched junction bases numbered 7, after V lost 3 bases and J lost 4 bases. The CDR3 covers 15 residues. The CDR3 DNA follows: TGTGCCAGCAGCGACTCGCGGGGGGGCCCAGAGACCCAGTACTTC. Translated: CASSDSRGGPETQYF.

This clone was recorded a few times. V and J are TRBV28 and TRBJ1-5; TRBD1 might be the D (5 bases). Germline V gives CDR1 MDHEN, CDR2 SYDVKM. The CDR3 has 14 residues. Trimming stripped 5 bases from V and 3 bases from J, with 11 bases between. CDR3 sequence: CASSTTGNNQPQHF. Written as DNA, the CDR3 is TGTGCCAGCAGTACTACAGGTAACAATCAGCCCCAGCATTTT.

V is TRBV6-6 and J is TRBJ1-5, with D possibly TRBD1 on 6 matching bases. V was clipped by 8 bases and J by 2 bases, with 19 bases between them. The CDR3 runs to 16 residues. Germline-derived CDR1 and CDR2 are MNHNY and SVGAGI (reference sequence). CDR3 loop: CASSMRGAGGNQPQHF. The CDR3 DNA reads TGTGCCAGCTCGATGAGGGGGGCCGGTGGCAATCAGCCCCAGCATTTT.

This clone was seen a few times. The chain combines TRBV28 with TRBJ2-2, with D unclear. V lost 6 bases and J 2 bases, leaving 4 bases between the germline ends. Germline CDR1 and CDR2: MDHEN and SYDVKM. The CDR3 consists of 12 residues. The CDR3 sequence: CASRVNTGELFF. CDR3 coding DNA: TGTGCCAGCAGGGTAAACACCGGGGAGCTGTTTTTT.

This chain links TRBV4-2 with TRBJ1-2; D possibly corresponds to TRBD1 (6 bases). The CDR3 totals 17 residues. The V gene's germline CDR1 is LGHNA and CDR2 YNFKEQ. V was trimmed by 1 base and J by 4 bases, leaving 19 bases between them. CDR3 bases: TGTGCCAGCAGCCAAGGGGCTCGGCAGGGGATTGCCTATGGCTACACCTTC. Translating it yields CASSQGARQGIAYGYTF.

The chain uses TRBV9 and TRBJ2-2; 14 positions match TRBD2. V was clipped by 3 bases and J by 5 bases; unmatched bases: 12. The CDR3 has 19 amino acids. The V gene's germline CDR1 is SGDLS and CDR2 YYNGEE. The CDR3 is CASSAQLPGLAGVTGELFF. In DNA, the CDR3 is TGTGCCAGCAGCGCCCAATTACCGGGACTAGCGGGGGTTACCGGGGAGCTGTTTTTT.

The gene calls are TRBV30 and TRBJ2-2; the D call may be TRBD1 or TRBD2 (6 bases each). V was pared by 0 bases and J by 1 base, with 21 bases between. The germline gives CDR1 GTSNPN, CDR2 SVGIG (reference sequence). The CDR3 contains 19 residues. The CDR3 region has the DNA TGTGCCTGGAGTGTAAATTTATCAAAACAGGGACTGAACACCGGGGAGCTGTTTTTT. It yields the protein CAWSVNLSKQGLNTGELFF.

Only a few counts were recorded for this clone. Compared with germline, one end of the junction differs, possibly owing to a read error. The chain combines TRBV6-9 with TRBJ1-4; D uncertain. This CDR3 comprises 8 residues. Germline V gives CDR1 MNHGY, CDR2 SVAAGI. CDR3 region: CASTPVPF. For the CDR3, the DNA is TGTGCCAGCACCCCAGTACCCTTT.

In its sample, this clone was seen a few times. The CDR3: CASSVGGRANTEAFF. In nucleotides, the CDR3 is TGTGCCAGCAGCGTAGGGGGCAGGGCGAACACTGAAGCTTTCTTT. The V gene is TRBV9, the J gene TRBJ1-1; perhaps TRBD1 as D (5 bases). Germline V CDR1 and CDR2: SGDLS, YYNGEE. V was trimmed by 0 bases and J by 1 base, leaving 10 bases between them. There are 15 residues in the CDR3.

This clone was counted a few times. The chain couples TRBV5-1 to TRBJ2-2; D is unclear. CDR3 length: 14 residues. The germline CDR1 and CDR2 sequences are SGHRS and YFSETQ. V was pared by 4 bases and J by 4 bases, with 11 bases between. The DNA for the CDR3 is TGCGCCAGCAGCCAAAATAAGCCCACCGGGGAGCTGTTTTTT. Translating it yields CASSQNKPTGELFF.

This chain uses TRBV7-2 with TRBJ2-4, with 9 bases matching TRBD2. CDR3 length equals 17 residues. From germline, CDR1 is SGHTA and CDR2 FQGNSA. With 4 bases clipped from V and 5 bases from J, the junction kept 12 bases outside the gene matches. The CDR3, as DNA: TGTGCCAGCAGCTCAGGGTCGCGGGGGGGCGTGGAAAACATTCAGTACTTC. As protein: CASSSGSRGGVENIQYF.

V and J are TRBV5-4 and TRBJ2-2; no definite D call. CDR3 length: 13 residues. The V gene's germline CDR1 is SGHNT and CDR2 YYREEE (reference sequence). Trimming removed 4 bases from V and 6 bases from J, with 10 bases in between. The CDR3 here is CASSLSISGELFF. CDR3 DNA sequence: TGTGCCAGCAGCCTGAGCATTTCCGGGGAGCTGTTTTTT.

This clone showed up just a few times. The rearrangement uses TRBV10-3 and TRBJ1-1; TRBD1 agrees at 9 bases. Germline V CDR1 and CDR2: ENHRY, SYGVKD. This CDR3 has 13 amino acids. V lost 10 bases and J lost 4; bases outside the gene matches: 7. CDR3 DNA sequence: TGTGCCACCATACAGGGACAGGGCACTGAAGCTTTCTTT. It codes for CATIQGQGTEAFF.

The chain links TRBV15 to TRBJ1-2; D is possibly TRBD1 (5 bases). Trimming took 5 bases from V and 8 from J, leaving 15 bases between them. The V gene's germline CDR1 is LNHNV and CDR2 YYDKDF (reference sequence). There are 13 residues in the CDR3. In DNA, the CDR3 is TGTGCCACCAGCCCCCGCCAGGGAGAGGGCTACACCTTC. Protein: CATSPRQGEGYTF. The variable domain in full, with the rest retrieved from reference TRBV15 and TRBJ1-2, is DAMVIQNPRYQVTQFGKPVTLSCSQTLNHNVMYWYQQKSSQAPKLLFHYYDKDFNNEADTPDNFQSRRPNTSFCFLDIRSPGLGDTAMYLCATSPRQGEGYTFGSGTRLTVV.

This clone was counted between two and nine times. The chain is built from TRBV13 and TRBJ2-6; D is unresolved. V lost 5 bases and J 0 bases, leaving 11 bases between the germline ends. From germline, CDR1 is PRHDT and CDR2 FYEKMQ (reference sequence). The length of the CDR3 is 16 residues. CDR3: CASSLRAYSGANVLTF. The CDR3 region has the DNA TGTGCCAGCAGCCTTCGGGCCTACTCTGGGGCCAACGTCCTGACTTTC.

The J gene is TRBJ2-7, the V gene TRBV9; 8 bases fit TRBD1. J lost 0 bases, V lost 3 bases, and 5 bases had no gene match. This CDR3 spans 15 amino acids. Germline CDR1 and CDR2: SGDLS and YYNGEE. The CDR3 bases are TGTGCCAGCAGCGCGGACAGGGCCCCCTCCTACGAGCAGTACTTC. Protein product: CASSADRAPSYEQYF.

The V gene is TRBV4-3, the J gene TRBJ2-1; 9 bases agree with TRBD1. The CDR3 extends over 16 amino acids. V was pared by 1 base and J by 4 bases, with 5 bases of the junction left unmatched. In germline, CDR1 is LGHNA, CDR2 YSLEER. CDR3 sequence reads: CASSQAPGQGYNEQFF. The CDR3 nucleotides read TGCGCCAGCAGCCAAGCACCGGGACAGGGATACAATGAGCAGTTCTTC.